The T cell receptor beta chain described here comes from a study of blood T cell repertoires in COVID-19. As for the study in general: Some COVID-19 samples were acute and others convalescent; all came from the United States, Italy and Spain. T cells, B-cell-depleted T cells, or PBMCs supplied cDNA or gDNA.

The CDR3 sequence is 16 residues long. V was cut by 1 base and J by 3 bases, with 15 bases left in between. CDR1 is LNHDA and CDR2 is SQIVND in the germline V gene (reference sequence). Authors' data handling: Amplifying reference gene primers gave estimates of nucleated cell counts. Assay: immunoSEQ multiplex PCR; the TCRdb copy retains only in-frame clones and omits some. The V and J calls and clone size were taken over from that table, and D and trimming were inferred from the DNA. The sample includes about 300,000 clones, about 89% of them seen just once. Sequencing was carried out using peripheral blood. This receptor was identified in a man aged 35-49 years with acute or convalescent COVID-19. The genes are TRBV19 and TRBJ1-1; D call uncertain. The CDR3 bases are TGTGCCAGTAGTATAGGACGCGCGGCTAGCGACACTGAAGCTTTCTTT. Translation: CASSIGRAASDTEAFF.